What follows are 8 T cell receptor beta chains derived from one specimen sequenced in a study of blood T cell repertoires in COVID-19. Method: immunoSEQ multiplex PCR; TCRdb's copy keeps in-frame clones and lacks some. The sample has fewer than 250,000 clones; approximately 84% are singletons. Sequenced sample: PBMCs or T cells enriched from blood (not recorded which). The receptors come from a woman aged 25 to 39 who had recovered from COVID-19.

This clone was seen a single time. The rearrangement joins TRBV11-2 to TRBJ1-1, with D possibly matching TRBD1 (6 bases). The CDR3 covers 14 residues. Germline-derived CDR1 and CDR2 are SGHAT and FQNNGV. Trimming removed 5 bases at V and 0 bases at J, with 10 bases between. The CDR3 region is CASSPRDMNTEAFF. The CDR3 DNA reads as TGTGCCAGCAGCCCCCGGGACATGAACACTGAAGCTTTCTTT.

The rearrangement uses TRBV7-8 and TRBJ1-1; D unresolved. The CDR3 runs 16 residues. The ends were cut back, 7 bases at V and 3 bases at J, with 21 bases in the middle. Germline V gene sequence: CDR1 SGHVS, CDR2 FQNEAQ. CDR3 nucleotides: TGTGCCAGCATCTCCGGGAGGGCGGAGTTGTACACTGAAGCTTTCTTT. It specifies CASISGRAELYTEAFF.

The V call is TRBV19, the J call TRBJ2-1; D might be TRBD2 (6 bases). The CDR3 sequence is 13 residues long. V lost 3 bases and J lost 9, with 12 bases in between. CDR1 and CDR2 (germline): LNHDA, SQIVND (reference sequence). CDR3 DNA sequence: TGTGCCAGTAGTATGGGACTGGACGGTGAGCAGTTCTTC. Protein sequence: CASSMGLDGEQFF.

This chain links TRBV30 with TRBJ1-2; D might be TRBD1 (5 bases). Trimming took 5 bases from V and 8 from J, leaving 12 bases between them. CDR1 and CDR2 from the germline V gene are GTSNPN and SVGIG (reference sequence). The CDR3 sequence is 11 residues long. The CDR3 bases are TGTGCCTGGGGGCGGGGCAGCGGCTACACCTTC. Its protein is CAWGRGSGYTF.

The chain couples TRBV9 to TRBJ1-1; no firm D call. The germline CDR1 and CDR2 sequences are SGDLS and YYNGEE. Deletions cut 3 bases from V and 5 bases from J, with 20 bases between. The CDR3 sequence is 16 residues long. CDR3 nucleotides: TGTGCCAGCAGCGCCAGTCCGGAGGGTGTAAGGACTGAAGCTTTCTTT. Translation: CASSASPEGVRTEAFF.

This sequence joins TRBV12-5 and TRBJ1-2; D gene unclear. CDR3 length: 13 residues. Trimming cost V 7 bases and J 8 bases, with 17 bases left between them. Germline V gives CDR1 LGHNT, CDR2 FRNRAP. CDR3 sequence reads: CASALELFGGYTF. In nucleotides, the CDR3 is TGTGCTAGTGCCCTGGAGCTCTTCGGGGGCTACACCTTC.

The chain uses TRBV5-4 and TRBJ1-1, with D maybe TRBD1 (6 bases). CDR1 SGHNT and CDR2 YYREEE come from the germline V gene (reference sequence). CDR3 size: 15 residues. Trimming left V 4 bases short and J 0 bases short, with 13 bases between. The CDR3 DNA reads TGTGCCAGCAGCCTCGACAGGATCTTGAACACTGAAGCTTTCTTT. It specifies CASSLDRILNTEAFF.

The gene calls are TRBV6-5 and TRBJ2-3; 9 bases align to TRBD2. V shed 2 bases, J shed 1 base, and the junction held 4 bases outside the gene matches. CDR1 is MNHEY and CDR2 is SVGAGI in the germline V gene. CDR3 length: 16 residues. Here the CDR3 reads CASSYLGGRGTDTQYF. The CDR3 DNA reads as TGTGCCAGCAGTTACCTGGGCGGGAGGGGCACAGATACGCAGTATTTT.